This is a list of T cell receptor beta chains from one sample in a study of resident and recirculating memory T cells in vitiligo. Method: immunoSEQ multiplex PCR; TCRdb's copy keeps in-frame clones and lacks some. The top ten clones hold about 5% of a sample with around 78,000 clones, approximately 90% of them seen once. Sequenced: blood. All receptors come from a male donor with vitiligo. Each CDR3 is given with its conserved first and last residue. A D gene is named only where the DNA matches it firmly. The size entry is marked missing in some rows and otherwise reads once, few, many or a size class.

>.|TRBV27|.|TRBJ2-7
TGTGCCAGCAGTTTATCGATAGCAGGGACCTACGAGCAGTACTTC
CASSLSIAGTYEQYF
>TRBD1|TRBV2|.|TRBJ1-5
TGTGCCAGCAGGGGGGGACAGGGCCTTGGTCAGCCCCAGCATTTT
CASRGGQGLGQPQHF
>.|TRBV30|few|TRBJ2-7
TGTGCCTGGAAACTGGGAGGAGAGCAGTACTTC
CAWKLGGEQYF
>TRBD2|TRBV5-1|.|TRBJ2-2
TGCGCCAGCAGCTGGGGGACTAGCGGGACACTCACCGGGGAGCTGTTTTTT
CASSWGTSGTLTGELFF
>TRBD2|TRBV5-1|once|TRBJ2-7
TGCGCCAGCAGCCAAAACGTACTAGCGGGAGCGGACGAGCAGTACTTC
CASSQNVLAGADEQYF
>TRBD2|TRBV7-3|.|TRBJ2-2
TGTGTCAGACTAGCGGGATACACCGGGGAGCTGTTTTTT
CVRLAGYTGELFF
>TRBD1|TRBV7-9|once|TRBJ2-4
TGTGCCAGCAGCGGACAGGGGCCGGGAATAGCCAAAAACATTCAGTACTTC
CASSGQGPGIAKNIQYF
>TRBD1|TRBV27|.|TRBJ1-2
TGTGCCAGCAGTTTGACCCCGGGGACAGGGTATGGCTACACCTTC
CASSLTPGTGYGYTF
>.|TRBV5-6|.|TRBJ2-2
TGTGCCAGCAGCTTCCGAGTAACGAACACCGGGGAGCTGTTTTTT
CASSFRVTNTGELFF
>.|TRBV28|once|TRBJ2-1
TGTGCCAGCAGTTTGGCGGGGACTCCCCTAGAGCAGTTCTTC
CASSLAGTPLEQFF
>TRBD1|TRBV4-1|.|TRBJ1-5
TGCGCCAGCAGCCAATTTGGAGGACAGGTCAATCAGCCCCAGCATTTT
CASSQFGGQVNQPQHF
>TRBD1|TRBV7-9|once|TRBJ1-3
TGTGCCAGCAGCTTAGCACAGGGGATCGCATCTGGAAACACCATATATTTT
CASSLAQGIASGNTIYF
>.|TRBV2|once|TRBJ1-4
TGTGCCAGCATGCCCGGGAGATTGGAAAAACTGTTTTTT
CASMPGRLEKLFF
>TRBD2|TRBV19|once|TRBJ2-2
TGTGCCAGTAGTATCGGCGGGAGGCACACCGGGGAGCTGTTTTTT
CASSIGGRHTGELFF
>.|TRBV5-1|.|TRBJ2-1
TGCGCCAGCAGCTTTCAGGGATCGAGCTCCTACAATGAGCAGTTCTTC
CASSFQGSSSYNEQFF
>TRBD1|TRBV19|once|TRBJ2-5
TGTGCCAGTACCTTCTCTACAGGGGAAGAGACCCAGTACTTC
CASTFSTGEETQYF
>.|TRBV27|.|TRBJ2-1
TGTGCCAGCAGTCCCTGGGCCCCGGGCGGGACTCCCTCGAGGGGTGAGCAGTTCTTC
CASSPWAPGGTPSRGEQFF
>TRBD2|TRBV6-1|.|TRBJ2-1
TGTGCCAGCAGTGAAGCAAAAGGTCTAGCGGGGCATGAGCAGTTCTTC
CASSEAKGLAGHEQFF
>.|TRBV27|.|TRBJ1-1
TGTGCCAGCAGTTTGGGTGTCAGGGTAGGCACTGAAGCTTTCTTT
CASSLGVRVGTEAFF
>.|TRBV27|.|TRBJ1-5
TGTGCCAGCTGCCTAACAGGAGGCAATCAGCCCCAGCATTTT
CASCLTGGNQPQHF
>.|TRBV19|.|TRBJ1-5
TGTGCCAGTAGTACCTACAGGGTGAGTAGGGATCAGCCCCAGCATTTT
CASSTYRVSRDQPQHF
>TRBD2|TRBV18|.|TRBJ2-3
TGTGCCAGCTCTCCCCCCGCTAGCGGGACGGGAGATACGCAGTATTTT
CASSPPASGTGDTQYF
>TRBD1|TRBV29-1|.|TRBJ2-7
TGCAGCGTTGCCCCGCGGACAGGGAGATACGAGCAGTACTTC
CSVAPRTGRYEQYF
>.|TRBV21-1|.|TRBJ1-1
TGTGCCAGCAAAGGGGGTTCGGCTTTCTTT
CASKGGSAFF
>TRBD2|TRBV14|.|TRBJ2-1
TGTGCCAGCAGCCCTCTCCTAGCGGGAGGATCCTACAATGAGCAGTTCTTC
CASSPLLAGGSYNEQFF
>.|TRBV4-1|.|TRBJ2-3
TGCGCCAGCAGCCGGCTAGGGGGTACGCAGTATTTT
CASSRLGGTQYF
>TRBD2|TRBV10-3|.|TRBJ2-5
TGTGCCATCAGTGAGTCACTAGCGGGACTGGAGACCCAGTACTTC
CAISESLAGLETQYF
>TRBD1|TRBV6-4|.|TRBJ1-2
TGTGCCAGCAGTGATGGACAGGGTGGCAACTATGGCTACACCTTC
CASSDGQGGNYGYTF
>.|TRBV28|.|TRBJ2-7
TGTGCCAGCATGCAGGGTAGCCACGAGCAGTACTTC
CASMQGSHEQYF
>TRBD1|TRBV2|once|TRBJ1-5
TGTGCCAGCAGTGAAGCGACAGGGAATCAGCCCCAGCATTTT
CASSEATGNQPQHF
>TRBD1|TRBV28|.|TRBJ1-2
TGTGCCAGCAGTTTACTTAAAACAGGGGGCGCTCTAGGAGGCTACACCTTC
CASSLLKTGGALGGYTF
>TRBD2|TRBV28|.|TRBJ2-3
TGTGCCAGCAGTATTAGCGGGACAGATACGCAGTATTTT
CASSISGTDTQYF
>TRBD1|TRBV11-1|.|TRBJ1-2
TGTGCCAGCAGCGAGGACAGGGACTATGGCTACACCTTC
CASSEDRDYGYTF
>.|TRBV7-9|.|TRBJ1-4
TGTGCCAGCAGCTTAGGAGGGAGTCATGCTGAAAAACTGTTTTTT
CASSLGGSHAEKLFF
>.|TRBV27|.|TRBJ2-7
TGTGCCAGCAGTCCCCGCAGGGGTGAAACCTACGAGCAGTACTTC
CASSPRRGETYEQYF
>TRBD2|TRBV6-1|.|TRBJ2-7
TGTGCCAGCAGTGAAGAGGGACTAGGCTCCTACGAGCAGTACTTC
CASSEEGLGSYEQYF
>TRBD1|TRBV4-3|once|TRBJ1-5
TGCGCCAGCAGCCAAGGGGCAGGGGGTTTTCAGCCCCAGCATTTT
CASSQGAGGFQPQHF
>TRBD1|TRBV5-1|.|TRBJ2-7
TGCGCCAGCAGCGGATGGACAGGGCCCTTCTCCTACGAGCAGTACTTC
CASSGWTGPFSYEQYF
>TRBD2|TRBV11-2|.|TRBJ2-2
TGTGCCAGCAGCGTACTCCCGCGAGGAGCGGGAGCGAACACCGGGGAGCTGTTTTTT
CASSVLPRGAGANTGELFF
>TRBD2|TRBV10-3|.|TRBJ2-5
TGTGCCATCAGTGAGTTCAGGGGACTAGCGTGGGGGGAGACCCAGTACTTC
CAISEFRGLAWGETQYF
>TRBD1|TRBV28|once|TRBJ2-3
TGTGCCAGCAGCCCCAGGGGGGATACGCAGTATTTT
CASSPRGDTQYF
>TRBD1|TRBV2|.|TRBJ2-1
TGTGCCAGCAGTGAAAGAGGACAGGTGTACAATGAGCAGTTCTTC
CASSERGQVYNEQFF
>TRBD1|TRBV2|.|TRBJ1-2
TGTGCCAGCACCCAGGGGGCGCGTGGCTACACCTTC
CASTQGARGYTF
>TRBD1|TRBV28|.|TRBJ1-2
TGTGCCAGCAGGGGACAGTCCGGGAACTATGGCTACACCTTC
CASRGQSGNYGYTF
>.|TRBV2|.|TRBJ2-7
TGTGCCAGCAGTGAAATGGTAGCGGTTACCTACGAGCAGTACTTC
CASSEMVAVTYEQYF
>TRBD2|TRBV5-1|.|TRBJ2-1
TGCGCCAGCAGCGTCGGGACTAGCGGGAGGGAGGGCAATGAGCAGTTCTTC
CASSVGTSGREGNEQFF
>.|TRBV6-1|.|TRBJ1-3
TGTGCCAGCAGACCTATTTACTCTGGAAACACCATATATTTT
CASRPIYSGNTIYF
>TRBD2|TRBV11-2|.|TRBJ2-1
TGTGCCAGCAGCTTAGGACCGGGACTAGTATATGAGCAGTTCTTC
CASSLGPGLVYEQFF
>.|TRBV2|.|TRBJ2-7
TGTGCCAGCAAAGTAACGGGGGGCAGCCCTCGGTACGAGCAGTACTTC
CASKVTGGSPRYEQYF
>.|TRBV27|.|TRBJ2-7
TGTGCCAGCAGTGCGCTAGCCTCGGGGAGCTCCTACGAGCAGTACTTC
CASSALASGSSYEQYF
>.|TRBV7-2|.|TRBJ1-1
TGTGCCAGCAGCCCAACTATGAACACTGAAGCTTTCTTT
CASSPTMNTEAFF
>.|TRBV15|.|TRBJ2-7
TGTGCCACCAGCAGGCCTACCGGGACTGGGCCTCCCTACGAGCAGTACTTC
CATSRPTGTGPPYEQYF
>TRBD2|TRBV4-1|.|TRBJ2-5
TGCGCCAGCAGCCAAGTCCTAGCGGGCCTTTCGGAGACCCAGTACTTC
CASSQVLAGLSETQYF
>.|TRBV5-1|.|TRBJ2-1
TGCGCCAGCAGGCCGGAAATGGCGGGTGGCTACAATGAGCAGTTCTTC
CASRPEMAGGYNEQFF
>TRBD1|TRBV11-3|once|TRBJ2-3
TGTGCCAGCAGCTTAGAGGGACAGGGAGGCACAGATACGCAGTATTTT
CASSLEGQGGTDTQYF
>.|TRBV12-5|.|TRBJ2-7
TGTGCTAGTGGTTTAAGGGGCGAGCAGTACTTC
CASGLRGEQYF
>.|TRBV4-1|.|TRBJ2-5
TGCGCCAGCAGCCAAGGGCGGGCGGAGACCCAGTACTTC
CASSQGRAETQYF
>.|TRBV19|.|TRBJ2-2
TGTGCCAGCGCTACTAGCCGAGTATCCGGGGAGCTGTTTTTT
CASATSRVSGELFF
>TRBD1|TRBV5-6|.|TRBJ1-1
TGTGCCAGCAGCTCCGGGACAGAAAACACTGAAGCTTTCTTT
CASSSGTENTEAFF
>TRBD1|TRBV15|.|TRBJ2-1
TGTGCCACCAGCAGAAGTACAGGGGATGAGCAGTTCTTC
CATSRSTGDEQFF